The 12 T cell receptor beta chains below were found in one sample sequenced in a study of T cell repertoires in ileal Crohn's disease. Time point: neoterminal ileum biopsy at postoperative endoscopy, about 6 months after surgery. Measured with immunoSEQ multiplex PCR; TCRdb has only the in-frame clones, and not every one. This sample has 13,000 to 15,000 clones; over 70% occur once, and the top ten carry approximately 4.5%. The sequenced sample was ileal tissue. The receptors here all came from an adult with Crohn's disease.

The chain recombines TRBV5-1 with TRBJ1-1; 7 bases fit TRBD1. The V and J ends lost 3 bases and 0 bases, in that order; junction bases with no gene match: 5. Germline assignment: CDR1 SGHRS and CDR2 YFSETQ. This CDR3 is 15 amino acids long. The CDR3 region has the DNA TGCGCCAGCAGCTCTCGACAGGGTGTGAACACTGAAGCTTTCTTT. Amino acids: CASSSRQGVNTEAFF.

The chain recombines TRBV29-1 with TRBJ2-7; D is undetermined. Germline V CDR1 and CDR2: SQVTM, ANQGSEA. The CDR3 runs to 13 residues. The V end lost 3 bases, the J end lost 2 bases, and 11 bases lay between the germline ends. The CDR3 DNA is TGCAGCGTTGAGTCTCCCACGACCTACGAGCAGTACTTC. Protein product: CSVESPTTYEQYF.

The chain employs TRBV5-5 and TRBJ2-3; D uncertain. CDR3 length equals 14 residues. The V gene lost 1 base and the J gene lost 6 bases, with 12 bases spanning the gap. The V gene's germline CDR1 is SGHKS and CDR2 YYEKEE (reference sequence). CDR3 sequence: CASSLRPYVDTQYF. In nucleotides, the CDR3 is TGTGCCAGCAGCTTGAGGCCTTATGTGGATACGCAGTATTTT.

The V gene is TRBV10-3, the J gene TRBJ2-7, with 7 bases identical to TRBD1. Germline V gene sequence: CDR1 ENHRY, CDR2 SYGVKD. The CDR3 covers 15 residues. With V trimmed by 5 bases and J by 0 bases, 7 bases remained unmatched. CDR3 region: CAISPTGTDSYEQYF. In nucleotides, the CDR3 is TGTGCCATCAGTCCTACCGGGACAGACTCCTACGAGCAGTACTTC.

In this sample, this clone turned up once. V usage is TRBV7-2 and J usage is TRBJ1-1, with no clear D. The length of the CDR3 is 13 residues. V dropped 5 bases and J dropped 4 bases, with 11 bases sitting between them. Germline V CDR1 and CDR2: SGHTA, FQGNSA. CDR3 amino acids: CASSAREGTEAFF. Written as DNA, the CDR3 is TGTGCCAGCAGCGCCCGGGAGGGCACTGAAGCTTTCTTT.

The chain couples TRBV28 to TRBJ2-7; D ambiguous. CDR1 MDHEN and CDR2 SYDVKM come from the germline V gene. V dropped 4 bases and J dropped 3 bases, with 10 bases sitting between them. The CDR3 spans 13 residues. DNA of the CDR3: TGTGCCAGCAGTTCAGTTCGGAACTACGAGCAGTACTTC. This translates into CASSSVRNYEQYF.

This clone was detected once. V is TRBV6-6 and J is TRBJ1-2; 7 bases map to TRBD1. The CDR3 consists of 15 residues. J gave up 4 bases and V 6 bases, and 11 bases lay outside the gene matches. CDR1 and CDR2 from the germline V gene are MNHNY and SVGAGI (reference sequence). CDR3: CASRLRQGSGYGYTF. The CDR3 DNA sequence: TGTGCCAGCAGGTTACGACAGGGCTCAGGCTATGGCTACACCTTC.

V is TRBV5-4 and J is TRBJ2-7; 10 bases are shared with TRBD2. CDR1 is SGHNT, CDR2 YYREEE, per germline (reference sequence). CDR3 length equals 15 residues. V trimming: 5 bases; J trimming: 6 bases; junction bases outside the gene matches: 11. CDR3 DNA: TGTGCCAGCAGTTCGGGGGGGCTAGCGGGAGCCGAGCAGTACTTC. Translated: CASSSGGLAGAEQYF.

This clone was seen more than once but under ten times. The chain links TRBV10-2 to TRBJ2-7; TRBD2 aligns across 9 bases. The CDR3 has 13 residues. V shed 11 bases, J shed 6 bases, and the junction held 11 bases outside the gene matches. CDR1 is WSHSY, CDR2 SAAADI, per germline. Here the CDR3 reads CAAIAGVGGEQYF. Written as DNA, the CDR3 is TGCGCCGCGATAGCGGGAGTAGGTGGCGAGCAGTACTTC.

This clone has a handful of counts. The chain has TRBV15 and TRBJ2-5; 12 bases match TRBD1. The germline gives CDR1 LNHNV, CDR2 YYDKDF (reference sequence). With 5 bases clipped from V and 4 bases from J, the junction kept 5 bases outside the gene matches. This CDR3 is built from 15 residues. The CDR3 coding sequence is TGTGCCACCAGCCCCGGGACAGGGGGCGGAGAGACCCAGTACTTC. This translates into CATSPGTGGGETQYF.

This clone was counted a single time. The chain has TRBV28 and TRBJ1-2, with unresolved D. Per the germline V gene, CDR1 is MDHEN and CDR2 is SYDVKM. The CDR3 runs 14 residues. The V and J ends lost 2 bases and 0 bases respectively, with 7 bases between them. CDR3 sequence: CASSLVAPNYGYTF. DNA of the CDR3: TGTGCCAGCAGTTTAGTCGCCCCTAACTATGGCTACACCTTC.

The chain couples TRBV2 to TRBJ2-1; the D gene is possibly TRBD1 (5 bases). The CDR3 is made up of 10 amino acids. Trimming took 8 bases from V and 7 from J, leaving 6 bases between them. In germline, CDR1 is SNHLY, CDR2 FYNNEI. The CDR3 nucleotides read TGTGCCAGCCGACAGAATGAGCAGTTCTTC. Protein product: CASRQNEQFF.